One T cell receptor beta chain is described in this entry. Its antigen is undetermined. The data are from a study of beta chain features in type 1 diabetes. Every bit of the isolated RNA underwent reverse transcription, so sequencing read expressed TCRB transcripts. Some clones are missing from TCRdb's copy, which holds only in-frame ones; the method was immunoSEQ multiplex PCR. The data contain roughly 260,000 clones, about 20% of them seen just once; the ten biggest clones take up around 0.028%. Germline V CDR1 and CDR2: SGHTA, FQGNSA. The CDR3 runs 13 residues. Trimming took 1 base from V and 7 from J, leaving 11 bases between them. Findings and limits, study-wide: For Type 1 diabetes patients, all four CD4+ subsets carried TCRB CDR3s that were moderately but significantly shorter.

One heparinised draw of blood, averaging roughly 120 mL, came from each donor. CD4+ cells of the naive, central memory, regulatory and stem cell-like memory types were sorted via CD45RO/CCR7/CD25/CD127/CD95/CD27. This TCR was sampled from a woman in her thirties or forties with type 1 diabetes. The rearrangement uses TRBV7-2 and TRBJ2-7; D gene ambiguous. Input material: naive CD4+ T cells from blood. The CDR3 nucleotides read TGTGCCAGCAGCTTAGTGCGGCGCCAGGAGCAGTACTTC. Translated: CASSLVRRQEQYF.